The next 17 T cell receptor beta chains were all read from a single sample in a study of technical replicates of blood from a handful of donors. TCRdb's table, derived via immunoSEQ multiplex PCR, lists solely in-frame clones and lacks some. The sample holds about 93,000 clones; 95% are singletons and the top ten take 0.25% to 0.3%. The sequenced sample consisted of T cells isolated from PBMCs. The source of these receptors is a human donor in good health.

The CDR3 spells CAISNKGGTGEAFF. The CDR3 DNA follows: TGTGCCATCAGTAATAAGGGGGGGACGGGAGAAGCTTTCTTT. The rearrangement joins TRBV10-3 to TRBJ1-1; a possible D gene is TRBD1 (6 bases). The germline gives CDR1 ENHRY, CDR2 SYGVKD. The CDR3 is 14 amino acids. Between the trimmed V and J ends, which lost 5 bases and 8 bases, there was a span of 18 bases.

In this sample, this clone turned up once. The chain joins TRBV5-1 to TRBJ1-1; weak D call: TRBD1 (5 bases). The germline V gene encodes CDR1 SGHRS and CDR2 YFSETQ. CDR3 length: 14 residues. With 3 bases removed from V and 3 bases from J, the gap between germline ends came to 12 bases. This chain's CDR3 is CASSSLRGYTEAFF. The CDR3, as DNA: TGCGCCAGCAGCTCGTTAAGGGGATACACTGAAGCTTTCTTT.

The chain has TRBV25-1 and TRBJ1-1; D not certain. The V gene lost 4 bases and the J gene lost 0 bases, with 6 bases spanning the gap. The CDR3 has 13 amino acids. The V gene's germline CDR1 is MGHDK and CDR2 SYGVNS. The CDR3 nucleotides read TGTGCCAGCAGTGCAAACTTGAACACTGAAGCTTTCTTT. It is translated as CASSANLNTEAFF.

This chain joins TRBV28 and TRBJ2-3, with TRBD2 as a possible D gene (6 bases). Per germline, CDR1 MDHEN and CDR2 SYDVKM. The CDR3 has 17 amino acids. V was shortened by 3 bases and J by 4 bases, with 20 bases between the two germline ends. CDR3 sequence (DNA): TGTGCCAGCAGTTTCTCCCTCACGGGAGTTGAGGCAGATACGCAGTATTTT. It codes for CASSFSLTGVEADTQYF.

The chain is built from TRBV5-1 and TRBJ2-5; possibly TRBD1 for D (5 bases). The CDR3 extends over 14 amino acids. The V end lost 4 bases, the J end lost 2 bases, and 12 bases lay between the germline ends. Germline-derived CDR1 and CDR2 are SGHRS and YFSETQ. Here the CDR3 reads CASSHGTGQETQYF. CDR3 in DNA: TGCGCCAGCAGCCACGGCACAGGACAAGAGACCCAGTACTTC.

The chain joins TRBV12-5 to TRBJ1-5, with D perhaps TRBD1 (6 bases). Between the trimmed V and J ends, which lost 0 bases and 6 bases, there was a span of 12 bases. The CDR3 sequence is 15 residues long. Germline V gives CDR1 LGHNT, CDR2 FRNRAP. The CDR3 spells CASGLVLGGTQPQHF. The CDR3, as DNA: TGTGCTAGTGGTTTGGTACTAGGGGGAACTCAGCCCCAGCATTTT. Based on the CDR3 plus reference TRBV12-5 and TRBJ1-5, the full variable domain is DARVTQTPRHKVTEMGQEVTMRCQPILGHNTVFWYRQTMMQGLELLAYFRNRAPLDDSGMPKDRFSAEMPDATLATLKIQPSEPRDSAVYFCASGLVLGGTQPQHFGDGTRLSIL.

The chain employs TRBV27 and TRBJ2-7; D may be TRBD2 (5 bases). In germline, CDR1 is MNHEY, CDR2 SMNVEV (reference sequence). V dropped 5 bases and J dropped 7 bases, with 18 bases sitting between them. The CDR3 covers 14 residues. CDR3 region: CASSPIQRTGEQYF. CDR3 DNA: TGTGCCAGCAGTCCAATCCAGAGGACGGGGGAGCAGTACTTC.

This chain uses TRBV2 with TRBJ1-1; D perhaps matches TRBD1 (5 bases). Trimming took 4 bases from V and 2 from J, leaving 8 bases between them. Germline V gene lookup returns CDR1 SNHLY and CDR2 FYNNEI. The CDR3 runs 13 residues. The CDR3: CASSVQVNTEAFF. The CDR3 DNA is TGTGCCAGCAGTGTACAGGTAAACACTGAAGCTTTCTTT.

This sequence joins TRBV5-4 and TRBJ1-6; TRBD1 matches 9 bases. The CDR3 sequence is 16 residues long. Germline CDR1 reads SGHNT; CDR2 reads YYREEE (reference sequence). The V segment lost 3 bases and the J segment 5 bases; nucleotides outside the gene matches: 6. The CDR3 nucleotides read TGTGCCAGCAGCTCGGGACAGGGAGGGAATAATTCACCCCTCCACTTT. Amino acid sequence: CASSSGQGGNNSPLHF.

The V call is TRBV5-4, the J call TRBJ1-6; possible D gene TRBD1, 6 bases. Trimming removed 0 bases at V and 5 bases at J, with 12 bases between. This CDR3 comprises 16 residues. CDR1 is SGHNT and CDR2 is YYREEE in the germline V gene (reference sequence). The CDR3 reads CASSLAFQGNNSPLHF. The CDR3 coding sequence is TGTGCCAGCAGCTTGGCTTTCCAGGGGAATAATTCACCCCTCCACTTT.

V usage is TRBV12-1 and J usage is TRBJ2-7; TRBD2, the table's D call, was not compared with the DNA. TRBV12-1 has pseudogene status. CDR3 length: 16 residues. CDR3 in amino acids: CASSDPRGPTTSEQYF. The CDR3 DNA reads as TGTGCCAGCAGCGACCCTAGAGGACCCACCACTAGCGAGCAGTACTTC.

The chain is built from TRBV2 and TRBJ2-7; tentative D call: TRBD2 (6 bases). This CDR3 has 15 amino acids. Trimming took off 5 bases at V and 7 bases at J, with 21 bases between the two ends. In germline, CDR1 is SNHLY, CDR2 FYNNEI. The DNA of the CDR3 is TGTGCCAGCAGTTGGCGGGACGCGGGCTGGGGGGAGCAGTACTTC. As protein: CASSWRDAGWGEQYF.

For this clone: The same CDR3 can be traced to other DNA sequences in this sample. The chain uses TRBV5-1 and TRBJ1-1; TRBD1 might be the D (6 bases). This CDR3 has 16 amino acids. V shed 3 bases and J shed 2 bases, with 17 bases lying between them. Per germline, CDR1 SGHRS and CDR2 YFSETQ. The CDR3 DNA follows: TGCGCCAGCAGCTCTGGCGCAGGGGTGGGCAACACTGAAGCTTTCTTT. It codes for CASSSGAGVGNTEAFF.

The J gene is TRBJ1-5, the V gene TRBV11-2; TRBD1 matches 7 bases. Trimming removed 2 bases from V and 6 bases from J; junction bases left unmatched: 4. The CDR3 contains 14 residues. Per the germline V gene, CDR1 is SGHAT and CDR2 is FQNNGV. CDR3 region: CASSLSSGGQPQHF. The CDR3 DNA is TGTGCCAGCAGCTTATCGTCAGGGGGTCAGCCCCAGCATTTT.

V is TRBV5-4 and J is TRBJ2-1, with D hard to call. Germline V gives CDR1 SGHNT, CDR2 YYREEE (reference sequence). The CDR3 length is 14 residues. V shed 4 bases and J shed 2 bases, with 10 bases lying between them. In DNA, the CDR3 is TGTGCCAGCAGCCCCTTGGCGGCCTACAATGAGCAGTTCTTC. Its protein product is CASSPLAAYNEQFF.

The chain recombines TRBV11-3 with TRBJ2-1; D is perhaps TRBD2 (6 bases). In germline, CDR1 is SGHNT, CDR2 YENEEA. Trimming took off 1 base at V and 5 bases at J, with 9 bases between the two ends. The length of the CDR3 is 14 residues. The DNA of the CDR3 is TGTGCCAGCAGCTTAGGACTAGAAGACAATGAGCAGTTCTTC. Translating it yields CASSLGLEDNEQFF.

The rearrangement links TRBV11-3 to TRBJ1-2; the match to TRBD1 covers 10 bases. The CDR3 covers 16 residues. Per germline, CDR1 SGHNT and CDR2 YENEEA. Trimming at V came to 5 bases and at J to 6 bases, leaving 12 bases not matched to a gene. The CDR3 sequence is CASSPRDRGVYDGYTF. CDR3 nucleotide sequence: TGTGCCAGCAGCCCGCGGGACAGGGGAGTTTATGATGGCTACACCTTC.